These T cell receptor beta chains were read from a single sample in a study of T cells in Graves' hyperthyroidism and ophthalmopathy. MiXCR, run by TCRdb on the multiplex PCR reads, gives a single entry per CDR3 protein. The sample has roughly 640,000 distinct CDR3 sequences, approximately 16% seen once. Input material: blood. The receptors come from a woman in her thirties or forties with Graves' ophthalmopathy. The CDR3 runs from the conserved cysteine through the conserved F or W. The D gene is left open where the match is weak. A clone size is listed for some rows: how often the clone was seen (once, few, many), or a class if it is expanded.

TGCAGCGTCCCAGGGACAGGGGTTTACGAGCAGTACTTC	CSVPGTGVYEQYF	TRBJ2-7	TRBV29-1	NA	TRBD1
TGTGCCAGCAGTGAATATTGGACAGGGGGGAATTACGAGCAGTACTTC	CASSEYWTGGNYEQYF	TRBJ2-7	TRBV6-1	NA	TRBD1
TGTGCCAGCAGTTCGAACAGTGAAGATGAGCAGTTCTTC	CASSSNSEDEQFF	TRBJ2-1	TRBV27	NA	NA
TGTGCCAGCAGCCTACAGGGGGCGCGATCCTATAATTCACCCCTCCACTTT	CASSLQGARSYNSPLHF	TRBJ1-6	TRBV6-1	few	TRBD1
TGTGCCAGCAGTGACCGATTCGGCAACGTCCTGACTTTC	CASSDRFGNVLTF	TRBJ2-6	TRBV2	few	NA
TGTGCCAGCAGCGTAGCGACTCACGGTGGCACTGAAGCTTTCTTT	CASSVATHGGTEAFF	TRBJ1-1	TRBV9	few	NA
TGTGCCAGCAGCTTAGTTGCGGGAGGCCGGGGGACCCAGTACTTC	CASSLVAGGRGTQYF	TRBJ2-5	TRBV7-2	many	TRBD2
TGTGCCAGCAGTATTAATATTGGCGAGCAGTACTTC	CASSINIGEQYF	TRBJ2-7	TRBV28	few	NA
TGCGCCAGCAGCTTGGCCCTCGGAGGAACTGAAGCTTTCTTT	CASSLALGGTEAFF	TRBJ1-1	TRBV5-1	many	NA
TGCGCCAGCAGCCGACAGAGGAACACTGAAGCTTTCTTT	CASSRQRNTEAFF	TRBJ1-1	TRBV5-1	many	NA
TGCAGTGCTCCCGGGACTCTGATTCGGTACGAGCAGTACTTC	CSAPGTLIRYEQYF	TRBJ2-7	TRBV20-1	many	NA
TGTGCCAGCAGCGACGCGGGCAGGGAGAATTCACCCCTCCACTTT	CASSDAGRENSPLHF	TRBJ1-6	TRBV6-1	many	NA
TGCGCCAGCAGCTTGGACGGGGACCCCTACGAGCAGTACTTC	CASSLDGDPYEQYF	TRBJ2-7	TRBV5-1	few	NA
TGTGCCAGCTCACTAGGACAGGTGGTGAAAGGCTACACCTTC	CASSLGQVVKGYTF	TRBJ1-2	TRBV18	many	TRBD1
TGTGCCAGCAGTGAAGGGACAGGTTATGAAAAACTGTTTTTT	CASSEGTGYEKLFF	TRBJ1-4	TRBV2	many	TRBD1
TGTGCCAGCTCATCGCCGGGACAGGGGGACGAAAAACTGTTTTTT	CASSSPGQGDEKLFF	TRBJ1-4	TRBV18	many	TRBD1
TGTGCCAGCAGCCGACTAGCGATTTCAACCTACAATGAGCAGTTCTTC	CASSRLAISTYNEQFF	TRBJ2-1	TRBV2	many	TRBD2
TGTGCCAGCAGCCAAGAAATAGCGAACACTGAAGCTTTCTTT	CASSQEIANTEAFF	TRBJ1-1	TRBV3-1	many	NA
TGTGCCAGCACCGCACGGCAGACAGATCAGCCCCAGCATTTT	CASTARQTDQPQHF	TRBJ1-5	TRBV12-3/TRBV12-4	many	NA
TGCAGCGGATCCGGGACATCCTCCGGGGAGACCCAGTACTTC	CSGSGTSSGETQYF	TRBJ2-5	TRBV20-1	NA	NA
TGTGCCAGCAGCGTACAGGGTGATCAGCCCCAGCATTTT	CASSVQGDQPQHF	TRBJ1-5	TRBV6-1	many	NA
TGTGCCAGCAGCTTGAACGGAGACCCGTCACCCCTCCACTTT	CASSLNGDPSPLHF	TRBJ1-6	TRBV5-8	NA	NA
TGTGCCATACTAGCGCGCACATACCCAGATACGCAGTATTTT	CAILARTYPDTQYF	TRBJ2-3	TRBV2	many	TRBD2
TGTGCCAGCAGCCAGACCGCGGGAGCGGGCAATGAGCAGTTCTTC	CASSQTAGAGNEQFF	TRBJ2-1	TRBV14	NA	TRBD2
TGTGCCAGCAGTATTGGGGCTCCCCAAGAGACCCAGTACTTC	CASSIGAPQETQYF	TRBJ2-5	TRBV12-3/TRBV12-4	many	NA
TGTGCCAGCAGCCCACAGATGGGACTAGCGGTATACGAGCAGTACTTC	CASSPQMGLAVYEQYF	TRBJ2-7	TRBV9	many	TRBD2
TGTGCCAGCAGCCCCGAAGGGGGAAGAAGGGTGGGAAATGAGCAGTTCTTC	CASSPEGGRRVGNEQFF	TRBJ2-1	TRBV5-5	many	NA
TGTGCCAGCAGTCTCCGGGACGGACACACAGATACGCAGTATTTT	CASSLRDGHTDTQYF	TRBJ2-3	TRBV6-1	few	NA
TGCAGTGCTAGTCGGGACAGCTTAAATGAAAAACTGTTTTTT	CSASRDSLNEKLFF	TRBJ1-4	TRBV20-1	few	TRBD1
TGTAGTGCTAGTTTAGCGGGAGGGGGGGAGACCCAGTACTTC	CSASLAGGGETQYF	TRBJ2-5	TRBV20-1	few	TRBD2
TGTGCCACCGGGGACGGTTACAATGAGCAGTTCTTC	CATGDGYNEQFF	TRBJ2-1	TRBV24-1	NA	NA
TGCGCCAGCAGCTTGAGACTAGCGGGAAACTACGAGCAGTACTTC	CASSLRLAGNYEQYF	TRBJ2-7	TRBV5-1	many	TRBD2
TGTGCCTGGAGATCCGGTGGGGGCACTGAAGCTTTCTTT	CAWRSGGGTEAFF	TRBJ1-1	TRBV30	many	NA
TGTGCCATCAGTGAGTCGAATTTGCAGGGCGGTTCACCCCTCCACTTT	CAISESNLQGGSPLHF	TRBJ1-6	TRBV10-3	few	NA
TGTGCCAGCAGTACCGGACAGGGTTATTCACCCCTCCACTTT	CASSTGQGYSPLHF	TRBJ1-6	TRBV28	few	TRBD1
TGCAGTGCTAGTGGCGGCGGGGAGCTGTTTTTT	CSASGGGELFF	TRBJ2-2	TRBV20-1	few	NA
TGTGCCAGCACGACGGGCCAGGGATACACTGAAGCTTTCTTT	CASTTGQGYTEAFF	TRBJ1-1	TRBV3-1	many	NA